This entry lists 20 T cell receptor beta chains sequenced from one sample in a study of T cell repertoires in cytomegalovirus infection. TCRdb reprocessed the reads via MiXCR and lists one record per CDR3 protein. The table has 200,000 to 300,000 distinct CDR3 sequences, roughly 13% seen once; the top ten hold roughly 8.7%. Sequenced input: PBMCs. Source of these receptors: a human donor in good health (CMV status not recorded). Some clones in this sample may be carry-over from other donors' samples.

The chain carries TRBV24-1 and TRBJ1-1; TRBD1 matches at 10 bases. Trimming at V came to 4 bases and at J to 5 bases, leaving 6 bases not matched to a gene. The CDR3 runs 15 residues. Germline V lookup: CDR1 KGHDR, CDR2 SFDVKD. CDR3 nucleotides: TGTGCCACCAGTGACGCGGACAGGGGGGGGACTGAAGCTTTCTTT. The encoded protein is CATSDADRGGTEAFF.

This clonotype was counted a few times. This sequence joins TRBV29-1 and TRBJ2-7, with 9 bases matching TRBD1. V dropped 4 bases and J dropped 8; count of bases not matched to a gene: 9. This CDR3 is built from 13 residues. Germline V CDR1 and CDR2: SQVTM, ANQGSEA. The CDR3 protein is CSVGWTGDLQQYF. CDR3 DNA sequence: TGCAGCGTTGGCTGGACAGGGGACCTTCAGCAGTACTTC.

This clonotype was seen ten or more times. The J gene is TRBJ1-5, the V gene TRBV6-1; D unresolved. The ends were cut back, 4 bases at V and 0 bases at J, with 13 bases in the middle. There are 16 residues in the CDR3. The germline CDR1 and CDR2 sequences are MNHNS and SASEGT. CDR3 in amino acids: CASSAKPGISNQPQHF. As DNA, the CDR3 is TGTGCCAGCAGTGCCAAACCGGGAATTAGCAATCAGCCCCAGCATTTT.

The table lists this clonotype with a few counts. V usage is TRBV2 and J usage is TRBJ2-1; tentative D call: TRBD2 (6 bases). Germline V gives CDR1 SNHLY, CDR2 FYNNEI. The CDR3 has 15 amino acids. The V and J ends lost 6 bases and 7 bases respectively, with 19 bases between them. CDR3 amino acids: CASSPDPPRGNEQFF. In nucleotides, the CDR3 is TGTGCCAGCAGCCCAGACCCTCCCCGGGGGAATGAGCAGTTCTTC.

This clonotype was seen many times. The genes are TRBV25-1 and TRBJ2-1; the match to TRBD1 covers 10 bases. After removal of 8 bases from V and 5 bases from J, the junction contained 9 bases not matched to a gene. The germline V gene has CDR1 MGHDK and CDR2 SYGVNS. This CDR3 has 15 amino acids. CDR3 region: CASGKPGQGNNEQFF. The CDR3 region has the DNA TGTGCCAGCGGAAAACCGGGACAGGGGAACAATGAGCAGTTCTTC.

This clonotype has a handful of counts. This is likely a read error, given that the CDR3 carries no conserved phenylalanine or tryptophan at its end. CDR3 nucleotide sequence: TGTGCCAGCAGGTGGACTAGCGGTTACTCCTACAATGAGCAGTTCTTG. As protein: CASRWTSGYSYNEQFL. V gene TRBV11-2 combines with J gene TRBJ2-1; 10 bases are shared with TRBD2. Germline CDR1 and CDR2: SGHAT and FQNNGV. This CDR3 is built from 16 residues. Trimming cost V 6 bases and J 0 bases; bases outside gene matches: 5.

This clonotype was recorded a few times. This rearrangement joins TRBV23-1 to TRBJ2-7, with 7 bases fitting TRBD1. TRBV23-1 is marked as an open reading frame, function uncertain. CDR3 length: 17 amino acids. V shed 2 bases and J 5 bases; nucleotides not matched to a gene: 15. CDR3 residues: CASSQNTRDSGGNEQYF. The CDR3 DNA sequence: TGCGCCAGCAGTCAAAATACCCGGGACAGCGGCGGAAACGAGCAGTACTTC.

The rearrangement joins TRBV4-3 to TRBJ2-7, with 7 bases aligning to TRBD1. Germline V gene data show CDR1 as LGHNA and CDR2 as YSLEER. CDR3 length: 13 residues. V trimming: 2 bases; J trimming: 6 bases; junction bases outside the gene matches: 4. The CDR3 here is CASSQMTGSEQYF. The DNA for the CDR3 is TGCGCCAGCAGCCAAATGACAGGGAGCGAGCAGTACTTC.

This clonotype has at least ten counts. The CDR3 region is CASSSLTSDPDTQYF. In nucleotides, the CDR3 is TGTGCCAGCAGCTCCCTAACTTCGGATCCAGATACGCAGTATTTT. The rearrangement links TRBV7-2 to TRBJ2-3; D unresolved. The CDR3 has 15 amino acids. The germline CDR1 and CDR2 sequences are SGHTA and FQGNSA. V was clipped by 4 bases and J by 4 bases, with 15 bases between them.

This clonotype appeared many times. The rearrangement links TRBV5-6 to TRBJ1-4; D is unclear. The germline gives CDR1 SGHDT, CDR2 YYEEEE. The CDR3 totals 13 residues. The V and J ends lost 1 base and 10 bases respectively, with 11 bases between them. The CDR3 bases are TGTGCCAGCAGCTTGTTCGGAGGAGGAAAACTGTTTTTT. This sequence encodes CASSLFGGGKLFF.

The sample holds many counts of this clonotype. The chain links TRBV7-2 to TRBJ1-5; no clear D. The germline V gene encodes CDR1 SGHTA and CDR2 FQGNSA. V was clipped by 0 bases and J by 5 bases, with 8 bases between them. The CDR3 runs 14 residues. CDR3 residues: CASSLAGPDQPQHF. CDR3 in DNA: TGTGCCAGCAGCTTAGCGGGTCCAGATCAGCCCCAGCATTTT.

This clonotype was counted ten times or more. CDR3 loop: CASSMDYYEQYF. In DNA form, the CDR3 reads TGTGCCAGCAGTATGGACTACTACGAGCAGTACTTC. V and J are TRBV11-2 and TRBJ2-7; possible D gene TRBD2, 6 bases. CDR1 and CDR2 (germline): SGHAT, FQNNGV. V was clipped by 6 bases and J by 3 bases, with 9 bases between them. The CDR3 loop spans 12 amino acids.

This clonotype has at least ten counts. The chain carries TRBV7-2 and TRBJ1-4, with no clear D. Germline CDR1 reads SGHTA; CDR2 reads FQGNSA. The CDR3 consists of 14 residues. V was trimmed by 5 bases and J by 0 bases, leaving 7 bases between them. The CDR3 nucleotides read TGTGCCAGCAGCACTCAAGCAACTAATGAAAAACTGTTTTTT. This sequence encodes CASSTQATNEKLFF.

This clonotype was seen repeatedly, ten times or more. The chain uses TRBV7-9 and TRBJ2-1; TRBD1 aligns across 9 bases. CDR1 and CDR2 from the germline V gene are SEHNR and FQNEAQ (reference sequence). J gave up 6 bases and V 3 bases, and 3 bases lay outside the gene matches. This CDR3 spans 14 amino acids. The CDR3 nucleotides read TGTGCCAGCAGCTTCTTGACAGGGGGCAATGAGCAGTTCTTC. This gives the protein CASSFLTGGNEQFF. Using reference TRBV7-9 and TRBJ2-1 for the parts outside the CDR3, the full variable domain is DTGVSQNPRHKITKRGQNVTFRCDPISEHNRLYWYRQTLGQGPEFLTYFQNEAQLEKSRLLSDRFSAERPKGSFSTLEIQRTEQGDSAMYLCASSFLTGGNEQFFGPGTRLTVL.

This clonotype was found a few times. The CDR3: CASKGGRGAYNEQFF. CDR3 nucleotides: TGTGCCAGTAAGGGAGGGAGAGGGGCCTACAATGAGCAGTTCTTC. The chain uses TRBV19 and TRBJ2-1, with TRBD2 matching 7 bases. Germline V gives CDR1 LNHDA, CDR2 SQIVND (reference sequence). The CDR3 is made up of 15 amino acids. The V segment lost 7 bases and the J segment 2 bases; nucleotides outside the gene matches: 8. Variable domain in full (rest from reference TRBV19 and TRBJ2-1): DGGITQSPKYLFRKEGQNVTLSCEQNLNHDAMYWYRQDPGQGLRLIYYSQIVNDFQKGDIAEGYSVSREKKESFPLTVTSAQKNPTAFYLCASKGGRGAYNEQFFGPGTRLTVL.

This clonotype occurred many times. This chain joins TRBV4-1 and TRBJ1-5, with 10 bases lining up with TRBD1. V lost 4 bases and J lost 4; bases outside the gene matches: 4. The CDR3 covers 15 residues. From germline, CDR1 is MGHRA and CDR2 YSYEKL. The CDR3 sequence: CASSLRGQGNQPQHF. In nucleotides, the CDR3 is TGCGCCAGCAGCCTGCGGGGACAGGGGAATCAGCCCCAGCATTTT.

This clonotype was detected many times. This chain joins TRBV27 and TRBJ1-2; 10 bases align to TRBD1. Germline values: CDR1 MNHEY, CDR2 SMNVEV (reference sequence). The CDR3 is 14 residues long. V gave up 2 bases and J gave up 7 bases; unmatched junction bases: 4. CDR3 DNA: TGTGCCAGCAGTTTACGACAGGGGGCCGGTGGCTACACCTTC. This codes for CASSLRQGAGGYTF.

A few counts support this clonotype. This chain joins TRBV3-1 and TRBJ2-6; 7 bases are shared with TRBD1. The CDR3 has 17 residues. With 4 bases clipped from V and 0 bases from J, the junction kept 6 bases outside the gene matches. The germline gives CDR1 LGHDT, CDR2 YNNKEL (reference sequence). As DNA, the CDR3 is TGTGCCAGCAGCCGTTGGACAGGAGCCTCTGGGGCCAACGTCCTGACTTTC. Its protein is CASSRWTGASGANVLTF.

This clonotype was recorded many times. The chain recombines TRBV7-2 with TRBJ1-1; 8 nucleotides align to TRBD1. V shed 5 bases and J 0 bases; nucleotides not matched to a gene: 5. Germline loops: CDR1 SGHTA, CDR2 FQGNSA. CDR3 length: 15 amino acids. The CDR3, as DNA: TGTGCCAGCAGCGCGCGACAGGGGCTGAACACTGAAGCTTTCTTT. It is translated as CASSARQGLNTEAFF.

The table lists this clonotype with many counts. The J gene is TRBJ1-5, the V gene TRBV12-3 or TRBV12-4, with D perhaps TRBD1 (5 bases). The ends were cut back, 7 bases at V and 2 bases at J, with 12 bases in the middle. This CDR3 has 14 residues. CDR3 sequence: CASNRGRRNQPQHF. As DNA, the CDR3 is TGTGCCAGCAATAGGGGACGGCGCAATCAGCCCCAGCATTTT.